These T cell receptor beta chains were read from a single sample in a study of blood T cell repertoires in COVID-19. TCRdb's copy holds only in-frame clones and misses some; the assay was immunoSEQ multiplex PCR. The data show about 46,000 clones, approximately 85% seen once. The sequenced material came from peripheral blood. The receptors originated from a man between 60 and 75 years old with acute or convalescent COVID-19. The CDR3 runs from the conserved cysteine through the conserved F or W. Each record gives: J gene, V gene, clone size, CDR3 protein. Part of the rows lack a size; the others show once, few, many or a class for expanded clones.

>TRBJ1-3|TRBV5-1|NA
CASSFRGQMDSGNTIYF
>TRBJ2-1|TRBV30|NA
CAWSRRTGMADEQFF
>TRBJ1-2|TRBV28|NA
CASSPPTAGNGYTF
>TRBJ2-7|TRBV11-2|NA
CASSSIRQNSYEQYF
>TRBJ2-7|TRBV9|NA
CASSVLPGTTYEQYF
>TRBJ1-2|TRBV10-3|NA
CAISEREIGGYTF
>TRBJ1-3|TRBV19|few
CASKDRLSGNTIYF
>TRBJ2-1|TRBV6-2/TRBV6-3|NA
CASSYPAGGPGEQFF
>TRBJ2-2|TRBV3-1/TRBV3-2|once
CASSPRDTYTGELFF
>TRBJ1-1|TRBV2|NA
CASSPGLENTEAFF
>TRBJ1-1|TRBV25-1|NA
CASSDLLRTEAFF
>TRBJ1-1|TRBV30|NA
CAWASPGGYTAFF
>TRBJ2-2|TRBV24-1|NA
CATKGPGLAGGAGELFF
>TRBJ2-7|TRBV7-6|NA
CASSLLSSDNSYEQYF
>TRBJ2-1|TRBV7-3|NA
CASSLRALSGRGSNEQFF
>TRBJ1-5|TRBV6-1|NA
CASSEVSNQPQHF
>TRBJ2-1|TRBV19|NA
CASSLRTSGQYNEQFF
>TRBJ2-1|TRBV5-1|NA
CASSFGGLAGGYNEQFF
>TRBJ2-5|TRBV7-9|NA
CASSQMGEGRRETQYF